The count of the clone carrying this T cell receptor (beta chain) is one. It is unclear where the CDR3 begins or ends on the DNA, so no DNA is shown, and the CDR3 is as TCRdb lists it. TCR beta CDR3 amplification used RNA transcripts. HTBI primers served in a first-round RT-PCR, which a second-round multiplex PCR followed. TCRdb used MiXCR to reprocess the multiplex PCR reads, holding one entry per CDR3 protein. This table has about 39,000 distinct CDR3 sequences, roughly 49% appearing once. The germline CDR1 and CDR2 sequences are MGHDK and SYGVNS. The CDR3 adds up to 13 amino acids, both ends counted. The data are from a study of Graves' ophthalmopathy and Graves' hyperthyroidism.

Sequencing was carried out using peripheral blood. V gene TRBV25-1 combines with J gene TRBJ2-2; the table's D call TRBD1 went unverified against the DNA. The TCR comes from an adult woman with stable Graves' hyperthyroidism. CDR3 sequence reads: CASSWTGSGSCFF.